The TCR beta chain under discussion was sequenced for a study of blood T cell repertoires in COVID-19 (TCRdb year 2020). With respect to the entire study: Collaborator samples came from the United States, Italy and Spain and covered acute and convalescent phases of COVID-19. Samples came from the ongoing ImmuneRACE study (first 160 participants) plus 1,254 subjects from 6 global collaborators. The prospective study material was composed of cDNA or gDNA derived from T cells, B-cell-depleted T cells, or PBMCs. Where available, HLA class I and class II types were obtained from metadata supplied by the sample provider rather than from assay-based typing. A freely available public database, intended as a resource for researchers studying the immune response to SARS-CoV-2, is where the repertoires were released. The sample metadata nearly always contained a de-identified subject ID, COVID-19 status, age in years and sex. Deeply sampled blood TCRbeta repertoires from subjects exposed to, actively infected with, or recovered from COVID-19 were included in the dataset.

TCRbeta CDR3 regions were amplified from genomic DNA using the immunoSEQ Assay, a bias-controlled multiplex PCR. In the authors' own workflow: The number of nucleated cells in each sample was estimated from the amplification of reference gene primers within the assay. To quantify the absolute abundance of each unique TCRbeta CDR3 rearrangement, sequence reads were collapsed and filtered. For each sample, productive Simpson clonality was calculated as the square root of Simpson's diversity index across productive rearrangements. TCRdb took over this immuneACCESS table, retaining in-frame rearrangements with V and J assigned. Such tables are incomplete; in checked studies, under half of the missing clones stem from an unresolved V gene, and the remainder is unexplained. The V and J calls and clone size are taken from that table; D and trimming were inferred from the DNA. The sample table contains some 220,000 clones; only one count was recorded for about 80% of them. The top ten hold 1.3% of the sample.

V is trimmed back by 5 bases and J by 0 bases, and the junction contains 5 bases that no gene match accounts for. Its CDR3 holds 16 amino acids, cysteine through phenylalanine. Here the CDR3 DNA is all that survives: 48 bases in frame from base 1. CDR1 and CDR2, looked up from the germline V gene (reference sequence), are SEHNR and FQNEAQ. As regards this clone: It lacks a known antigen. Base qualities are not provided; no much larger clone lies one nucleotide away.

In the prospective study, participants were roughly 18 to 100 years old, resided in 25 or so geographic areas of the United States, and were enrolled through a virtual design. To assign participants to cohorts, the prospective study relied on clinical history that participants themselves reported in a screening survey and a study questionnaire. Mobile phlebotomists in the prospective study collected whole blood, serum and a nasopharyngeal or oropharyngeal swab from every participant. Prospective study participants could optionally give additional blood draws and questionnaires over an approximately 2-month period. Prospective study blood samples were shipped either frozen or at room temperature before DNA extraction. General study outcomes and caveats: How much clinical and demographic metadata was included differed by source and by participant, and the metadata was provided uncurated.

This receptor was taken from a middle-aged woman with acute COVID-19. The sequenced material came from PBMCs or T cells enriched from blood (not recorded which). The chain is assembled from TRBV7-9 and TRBJ1-4, and TRBD1 matches 8 of the central bases. CDR3 region: CASSAGQGATNEKLFF. The DNA reads TGTGCCAGCAGCGCAGGACAGGGAGCAACTAATGAAAAACTGTTTTTT.